The 17 T cell receptor beta chains below all came from one sample that was sequenced in a study of Ad26.COV2.S vaccination and SARS-CoV-2 variants. Treatment denoted: some 19 received Ad26.COV2.S at low or high dose, single or two shots; 5 received placebo; per-sample allocation not given. Samples came from day 63 after the first vaccine or placebo injection. Assay: immunoSEQ multiplex PCR; the TCRdb copy retains only in-frame clones and omits some. The data contain 300,000 to 400,000 clones, 87% of them seen just once; the ten biggest clones take up about 3.5%. Sequenced material: peripheral blood, taken in a trial of Ad26.COV2.S vaccine versus placebo. These receptors all stem from a person aged 18 to 65 who received the Ad26.COV2.S COVID-19 vaccine or a placebo.

This clone was detected a few times. The rearrangement uses TRBV6-1 and TRBJ2-3; TRBD2 aligns across 7 bases. V dropped 8 bases and J dropped 5; count of bases not matched to a gene: 7. Per the germline V gene, CDR1 is MNHNS and CDR2 is SASEGT. The CDR3 is 13 residues long. The CDR3 protein is CASAPRGGDTQYF. CDR3 coding DNA: TGTGCCAGCGCCCCTCGCGGGGGAGATACGCAGTATTTT.

Regarding this clone: This same CDR3 is encoded by further DNA sequences in the sample. This rearrangement joins TRBV18 to TRBJ1-5, with unresolved D. The CDR3 extends over 12 amino acids. V dropped 0 bases and J dropped 6 bases, with 3 bases sitting between them. Germline CDR1 KGHSH, CDR2 LQKENI. CDR3 nucleotides: TGTGCCAGCTCACCACCGGGTCAGCCCCAGCATTTT. Translating gives CASSPPGQPQHF.

The chain combines TRBV5-1 with TRBJ1-1; no reliable D call. With 5 bases removed from V and 3 bases from J, the gap between germline ends came to 8 bases. Germline V CDR1 and CDR2: SGHRS, YFSETQ. This CDR3 spans 12 amino acids. The CDR3 nucleotides are TGCGCCAGCAGTATTCGGGACACTGAAGCTTTCTTT. This encodes CASSIRDTEAFF.

The J gene is TRBJ2-5, the V gene TRBV18, with D maybe TRBD1 (6 bases). Trimming shortened V by 6 bases and J by 2 bases, and 10 bases separated the two germline ends. The CDR3 extends over 13 amino acids. Germline V gives CDR1 KGHSH, CDR2 LQKENI. CDR3 sequence: CASSDRSQETQYF. The CDR3 DNA sequence: TGTGCCAGCTCTGACAGGTCACAAGAGACCCAGTACTTC.

J is TRBJ2-3 and V is TRBV3-1 (or the pseudogene TRBV3-2), with 7 positions matching TRBD2. The CDR3 is 16 amino acids. Germline CDR1 LGHDT, CDR2 YNNKEL (reference sequence). Losses at the gene ends were 5 bases for V and 1 base for J; bases not matched to a gene: 9. CDR3 region: CASSLAGQLGTDTQYF. CDR3 in DNA: TGTGCCAGCAGCTTAGCGGGCCAATTGGGCACAGATACGCAGTATTTT.

This chain uses TRBV4-2 with TRBJ1-5; D possibly corresponds to TRBD1 (6 bases). Germline V gene lookup returns CDR1 LGHNA and CDR2 YNFKEQ. V lost 0 bases and J lost 1, with 10 bases in between. The CDR3 is 16 residues long. The CDR3 region is CASSQDAGGSNQPQHF. The CDR3 DNA is TGTGCCAGCAGCCAAGATGCGGGGGGCAGCAATCAGCCCCAGCATTTT.

The chain is built from TRBV29-1 and TRBJ2-1; a weak D match, TRBD1 (6 bases). The V end lost 6 bases, the J end lost 2 bases, and 17 bases lay between the germline ends. Per germline, CDR1 SQVTM and CDR2 ANQGSEA. This CDR3 has 15 amino acids. This CDR3 is CSVVQGKLTYNEQFF. For the CDR3, the DNA is TGCAGCGTAGTGCAGGGGAAGCTCACCTACAATGAGCAGTTCTTC.

The chain has TRBV19 and TRBJ2-7; the match to TRBD1 covers 11 bases. The CDR3 spans 15 residues. Trimming at V came to 6 bases and at J to 3 bases, leaving 7 bases not matched to a gene. CDR1 and CDR2 (germline): LNHDA, SQIVND (reference sequence). The CDR3 region is CASSPGTGGFYEQYF. The CDR3 nucleotides are TGTGCCAGTAGCCCTGGGACAGGGGGTTTCTACGAGCAGTACTTC.

V and J are TRBV3-1 (or the pseudogene TRBV3-2) and TRBJ2-1, with TRBD2 matching 7 bases. Germline V gene data show CDR1 as LGHDT and CDR2 as YNNKEL (reference sequence). V gave up 0 bases and J gave up 10 bases; unmatched junction bases: 3. The CDR3 runs 13 residues. The CDR3 DNA is TGTGCCAGCAGCCAAGACGATAGCGGGGAGCAGTTCTTC. Amino acids: CASSQDDSGEQFF.

The CDR3 nucleotides read TGTGCCAGCAGCCAAAAGGACAGCTCCTACGAGCAGTACTTC. Encoded protein: CASSQKDSSYEQYF. The J gene is TRBJ2-7, the V gene TRBV7-8; a possible D gene is TRBD1 (6 bases). Germline values: CDR1 SGHVS, CDR2 FQNEAQ. V was clipped by 5 bases and J by 0 bases, with 11 bases between them. The CDR3 spans 14 residues. The whole variable domain, filled in from reference TRBV7-8 and TRBJ2-7, reads GAGVSQSPRYKVAKRGQDVALRCDPISGHVSLFWYQQALGQGPEFLTYFQNEAQLDKSGLPSDRFFAERPEGSVSTLKIQRTQQEDSAVYLCASSQKDSSYEQYFGPGTRLTVT.

V is TRBV19 and J is TRBJ1-2, with D tentatively TRBD1 (5 bases). The CDR3 extends over 13 amino acids. Per germline, CDR1 LNHDA and CDR2 SQIVND (reference sequence). Trimming cost V 10 bases and J 2 bases, with 14 bases left between them. The CDR3 reads CATLPGHNYGYTF. Here the CDR3 DNA reads TGTGCCACCCTTCCGGGGCACAACTATGGCTACACCTTC.

This chain uses TRBV5-8 with TRBJ1-3; unclear D gene. Germline CDR1 and CDR2: SGHTS and YDEGEE. V was pared by 4 bases and J by 1 base, with 9 bases between. The CDR3 sequence is 14 residues long. CDR3 sequence (DNA): TGTGCCAGCAGCCTCCCCCCGTCTGGAAACACCATATATTTT. The encoded protein is CASSLPPSGNTIYF.

This rearrangement joins TRBV9 to TRBJ2-1; the match to TRBD2 covers 8 bases. V shed 0 bases and J 4 bases; nucleotides not matched to a gene: 3. The CDR3 runs 15 residues. The germline V gene encodes CDR1 SGDLS and CDR2 YYNGEE. The CDR3 spells CASSVAGTSYNEQFF. The CDR3 DNA reads as TGTGCCAGCAGCGTAGCCGGGACTAGTTACAATGAGCAGTTCTTC.

J is TRBJ2-3 and V is TRBV11-2; TRBD2 agrees at 12 bases. V dropped 3 bases and J dropped 0; count of bases not matched to a gene: 4. Germline lookup yields CDR1 SGHAT and CDR2 FQNNGV. CDR3 length equals 17 residues. The CDR3 sequence is CASSLTSGGHSTDTQYF. CDR3 sequence (DNA): TGTGCCAGCAGCTTGACTAGCGGGGGCCATAGCACAGATACGCAGTATTTT.

V gene TRBV29-1 combines with J gene TRBJ2-7; D is possibly TRBD2 (6 bases). The CDR3 sequence is 14 residues long. V lost 1 base and J lost 2, with 12 bases in between. The germline V gene has CDR1 SQVTM and CDR2 ANQGSEA. CDR3: CSVEGGVYPYEQYF. CDR3 nucleotide sequence: TGCAGCGTTGAAGGGGGGGTTTATCCCTACGAGCAGTACTTC.

The chain is built from TRBV14 and TRBJ1-6; D is perhaps TRBD1 (6 bases). V lost 4 bases and J 7 bases, leaving 11 bases between the germline ends. The CDR3 has 14 amino acids. Germline CDR1 reads SGHDN; CDR2 reads FVKESK. Written as DNA, the CDR3 is TGTGCCAGCAGCCTAGCCGGGACAAATTCACCCCTCCACTTT. It encodes CASSLAGTNSPLHF. Full variable domain (outside the CDR3, taken from reference TRBV14 and TRBJ1-6): EAGVTQFPSHSVIEKGQTVTLRCDPISGHDNLYWYRRVMGKEIKFLLHFVKESKQDESGMPNNRFLAERTGGTYSTLKVQPAELEDSGVYFCASSLAGTNSPLHFGNGTRLTVT.

The gene calls are TRBV7-3 and TRBJ2-2, with TRBD2 matching 10 bases. The V gene end was trimmed by 0 bases and the J gene end by 0 bases; junction bases not matched to a gene: 4. CDR1 and CDR2 (germline): SGHTA, FQGTGA. The CDR3 sequence is 18 residues long. The CDR3 DNA sequence: TGTGCCAGCAGCTTAACAGCGGGGGGGCTCCCGAACACCGGGGAGCTGTTTTTT. This gives the protein CASSLTAGGLPNTGELFF.